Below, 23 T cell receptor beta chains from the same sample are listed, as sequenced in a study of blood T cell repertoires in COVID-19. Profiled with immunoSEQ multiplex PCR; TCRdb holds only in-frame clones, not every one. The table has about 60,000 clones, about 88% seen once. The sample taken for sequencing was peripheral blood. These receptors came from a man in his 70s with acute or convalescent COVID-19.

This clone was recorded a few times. The DNA of the CDR3 is TGTGCCAGCCGACAGGGGGCCGGAGGTATTCAGCCCCAGCATTTT. Protein sequence: CASRQGAGGIQPQHF. The chain employs TRBV19 and TRBJ1-5; TRBD1 matches at 10 bases. Germline values: CDR1 LNHDA, CDR2 SQIVND (reference sequence). Unmatched junction bases numbered 11, after V lost 9 bases and J lost 6 bases. The CDR3 covers 15 residues.

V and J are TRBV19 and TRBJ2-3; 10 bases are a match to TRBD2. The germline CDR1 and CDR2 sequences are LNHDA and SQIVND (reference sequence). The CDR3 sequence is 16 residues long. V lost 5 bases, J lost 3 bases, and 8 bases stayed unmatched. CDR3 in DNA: TGTGCCAGTAGTGACGGACTAGCGGTGACGACAGATACGCAGTATTTT. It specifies CASSDGLAVTTDTQYF.

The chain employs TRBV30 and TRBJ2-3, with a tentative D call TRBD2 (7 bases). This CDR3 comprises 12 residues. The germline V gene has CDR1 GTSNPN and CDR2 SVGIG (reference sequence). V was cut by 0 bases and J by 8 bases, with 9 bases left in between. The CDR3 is CAWSVGGATQYF. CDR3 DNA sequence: TGTGCCTGGAGTGTAGGGGGGGCTACGCAGTATTTT.

The CDR3 loop is CASSQGGKQGYTQYF. For the CDR3, the DNA is TGCGCCAGCAGCCAAGGTGGTAAACAGGGATATACGCAGTATTTT. V gene TRBV4-1 combines with J gene TRBJ2-3, with D maybe TRBD1 (6 bases). Trimming cost V 1 base and J 7 bases, with 15 bases left between them. Germline V gene sequence: CDR1 MGHRA, CDR2 YSYEKL. The CDR3 spans 15 residues.

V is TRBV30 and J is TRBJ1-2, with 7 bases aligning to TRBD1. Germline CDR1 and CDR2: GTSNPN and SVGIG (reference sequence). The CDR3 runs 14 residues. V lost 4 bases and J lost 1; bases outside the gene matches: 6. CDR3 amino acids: CAWKGQDVNYGYTF. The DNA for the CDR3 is TGTGCCTGGAAAGGACAGGATGTTAACTATGGCTACACCTTC.

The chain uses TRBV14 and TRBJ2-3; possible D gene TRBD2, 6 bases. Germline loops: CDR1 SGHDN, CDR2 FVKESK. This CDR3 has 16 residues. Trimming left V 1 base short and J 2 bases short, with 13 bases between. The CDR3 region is CASSQGAGPPTDTQYF. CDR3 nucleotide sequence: TGTGCCAGCAGCCAAGGGGCGGGGCCCCCCACAGATACGCAGTATTTT. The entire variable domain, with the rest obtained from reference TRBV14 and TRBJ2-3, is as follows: EAGVTQFPSHSVIEKGQTVTLRCDPISGHDNLYWYRRVMGKEIKFLLHFVKESKQDESGMPNNRFLAERTGGTYSTLKVQPAELEDSGVYFCASSQGAGPPTDTQYFGPGTRLTVL.

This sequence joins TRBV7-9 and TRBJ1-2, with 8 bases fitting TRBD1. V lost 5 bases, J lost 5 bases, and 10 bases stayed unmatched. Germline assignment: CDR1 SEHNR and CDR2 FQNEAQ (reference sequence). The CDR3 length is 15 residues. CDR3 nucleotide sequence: TGTGCCAGCAGCCACGGGCAGGGGGCTGGGTATGGCTACACCTTC. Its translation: CASSHGQGAGYGYTF.

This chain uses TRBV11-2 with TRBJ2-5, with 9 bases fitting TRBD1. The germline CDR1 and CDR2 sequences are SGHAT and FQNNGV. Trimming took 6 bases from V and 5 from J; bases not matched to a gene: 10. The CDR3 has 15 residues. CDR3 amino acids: CASSYNRGLVETQYF. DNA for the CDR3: TGTGCCAGCAGTTATAACAGGGGGCTGGTTGAGACCCAGTACTTC.

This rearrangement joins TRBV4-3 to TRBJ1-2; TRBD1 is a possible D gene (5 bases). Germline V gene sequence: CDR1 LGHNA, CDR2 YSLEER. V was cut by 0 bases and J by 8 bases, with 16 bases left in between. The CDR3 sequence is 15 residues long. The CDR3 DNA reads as TGCGCCAGCAGCCAAGACCAGGGTGGCCATCAAGGCTACACCTTC. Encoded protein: CASSQDQGGHQGYTF.

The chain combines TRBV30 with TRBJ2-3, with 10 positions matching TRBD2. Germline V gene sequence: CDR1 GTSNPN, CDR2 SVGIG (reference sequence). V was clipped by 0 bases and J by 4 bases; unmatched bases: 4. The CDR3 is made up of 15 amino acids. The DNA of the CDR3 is TGTGCCTGGAGTGTTATTAGCGGGGGGCCAGATACGCAGTATTTT. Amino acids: CAWSVISGGPDTQYF.

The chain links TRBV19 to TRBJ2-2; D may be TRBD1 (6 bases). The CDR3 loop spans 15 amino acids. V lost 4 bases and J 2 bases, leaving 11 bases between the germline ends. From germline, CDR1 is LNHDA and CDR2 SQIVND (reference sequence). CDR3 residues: CASSTTGINTGELFF. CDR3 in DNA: TGTGCCAGTAGTACAACAGGGATCAACACCGGGGAGCTGTTTTTT.

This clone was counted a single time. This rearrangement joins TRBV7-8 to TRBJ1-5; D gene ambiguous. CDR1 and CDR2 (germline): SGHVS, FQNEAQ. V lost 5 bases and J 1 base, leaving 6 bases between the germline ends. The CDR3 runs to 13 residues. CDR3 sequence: CASSPPSNQPQHF. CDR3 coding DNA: TGTGCCAGCAGCCCCCCAAGCAATCAGCCCCAGCATTTT. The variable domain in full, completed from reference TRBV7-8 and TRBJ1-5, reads GAGVSQSPRYKVAKRGQDVALRCDPISGHVSLFWYQQALGQGPEFLTYFQNEAQLDKSGLPSDRFFAERPEGSVSTLKIQRTQQEDSAVYLCASSPPSNQPQHFGDGTRLSIL.

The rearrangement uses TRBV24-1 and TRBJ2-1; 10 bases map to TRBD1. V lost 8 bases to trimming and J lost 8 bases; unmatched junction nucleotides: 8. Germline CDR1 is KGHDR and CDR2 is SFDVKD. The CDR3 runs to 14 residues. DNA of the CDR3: TGTGCCACCAACCCGGGACAGGGGTTAGATGAGCAGTTCTTC. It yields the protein CATNPGQGLDEQFF.

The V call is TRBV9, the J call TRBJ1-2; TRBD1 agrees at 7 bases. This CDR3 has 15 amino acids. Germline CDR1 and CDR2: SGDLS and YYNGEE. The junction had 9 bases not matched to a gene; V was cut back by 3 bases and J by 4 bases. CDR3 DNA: TGTGCCAGCAGCGCAGACAGAGGGGGCCCCTATGGCTACACCTTC. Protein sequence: CASSADRGGPYGYTF. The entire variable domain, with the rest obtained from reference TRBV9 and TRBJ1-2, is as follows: DSGVTQTPKHLITATGQRVTLRCSPRSGDLSVYWYQQSLDQGLQFLIQYYNGEERAKGNILERFSAQQFPDLHSELNLSSLELGDSALYFCASSADRGGPYGYTFGSGTRLTVV.

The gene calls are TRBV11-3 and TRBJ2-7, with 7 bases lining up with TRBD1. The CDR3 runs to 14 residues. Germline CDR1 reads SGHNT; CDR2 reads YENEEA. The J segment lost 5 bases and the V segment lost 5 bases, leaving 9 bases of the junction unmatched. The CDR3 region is CASSPAQGINEQYF. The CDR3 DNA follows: TGTGCCAGCAGCCCAGCACAGGGGATCAACGAGCAGTACTTC.

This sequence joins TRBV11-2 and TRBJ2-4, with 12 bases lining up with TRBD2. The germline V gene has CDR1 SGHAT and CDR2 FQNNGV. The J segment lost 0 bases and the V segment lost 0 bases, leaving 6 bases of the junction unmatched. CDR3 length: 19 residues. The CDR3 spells CASSLDYGTSGLAKNIQYF. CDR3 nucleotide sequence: TGTGCCAGCAGCTTAGATTATGGGACTAGCGGGTTAGCCAAAAACATTCAGTACTTC.

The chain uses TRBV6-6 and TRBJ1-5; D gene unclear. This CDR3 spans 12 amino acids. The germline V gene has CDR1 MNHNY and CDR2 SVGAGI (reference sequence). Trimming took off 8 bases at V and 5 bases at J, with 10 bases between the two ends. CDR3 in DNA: TGTGCCAGCCGTTCCGTTGATCAGCCCCAGCATTTT. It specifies CASRSVDQPQHF.

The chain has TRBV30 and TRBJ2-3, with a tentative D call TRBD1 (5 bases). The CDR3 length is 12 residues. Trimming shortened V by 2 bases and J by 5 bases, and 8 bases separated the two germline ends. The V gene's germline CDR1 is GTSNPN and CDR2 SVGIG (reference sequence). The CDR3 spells CAWSPGIDTQYF. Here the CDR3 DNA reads TGTGCCTGGAGTCCAGGGATAGATACGCAGTATTTT.

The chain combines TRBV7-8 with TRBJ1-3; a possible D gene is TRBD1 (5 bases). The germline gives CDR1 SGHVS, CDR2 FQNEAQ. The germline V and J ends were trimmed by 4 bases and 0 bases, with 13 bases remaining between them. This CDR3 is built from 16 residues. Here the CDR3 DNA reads TGTGCCAGCAGCTCCCCCGGGGGTCCCTCTGGAAACACCATATATTTT. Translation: CASSSPGGPSGNTIYF.

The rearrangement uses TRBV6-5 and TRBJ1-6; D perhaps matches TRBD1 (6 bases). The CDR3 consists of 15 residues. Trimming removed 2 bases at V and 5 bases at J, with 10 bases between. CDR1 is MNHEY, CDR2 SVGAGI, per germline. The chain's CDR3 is CASSYAGANNSPLHF. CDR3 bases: TGTGCCAGCAGTTACGCAGGGGCCAATAATTCACCCCTCCACTTT.

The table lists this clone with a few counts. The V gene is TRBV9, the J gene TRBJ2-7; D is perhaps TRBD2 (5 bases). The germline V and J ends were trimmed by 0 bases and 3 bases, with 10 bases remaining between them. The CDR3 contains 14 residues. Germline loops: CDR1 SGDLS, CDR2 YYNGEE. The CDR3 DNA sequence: TGTGCCAGCAGCGTAGGGACGGGGAACTACGAGCAGTACTTC. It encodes CASSVGTGNYEQYF.

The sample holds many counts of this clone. DNA for the CDR3: TGTGCCAGCAGCTTACGGGGTAATCAGCCCCAGCATTTT. It encodes CASSLRGNQPQHF. The chain recombines TRBV7-2 with TRBJ1-5; D is ambiguous. The CDR3 totals 13 residues. V lost 2 bases and J 4 bases, leaving 6 bases between the germline ends. CDR1 is SGHTA, CDR2 FQGNSA, per germline.

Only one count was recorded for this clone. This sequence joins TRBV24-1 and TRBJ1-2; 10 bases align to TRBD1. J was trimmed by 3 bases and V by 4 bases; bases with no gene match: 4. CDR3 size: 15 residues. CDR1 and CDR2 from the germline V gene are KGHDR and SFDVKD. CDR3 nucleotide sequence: TGTGCCACCAGTGACCCCGGGACAGGGGACTATGGCTACACCTTC. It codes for CATSDPGTGDYGYTF.